What follows are 18 T cell receptor beta chains derived from one specimen sequenced in a study of molecular identifiers for immune sequencing clone quantification. TCRdb fed the PCR reads into MiXCR, producing one record per CDR3 protein. The data contain about 320,000 distinct CDR3 sequences, about a fifth of them singletons. Sequencing input: naive CD8+ T cells from blood, with Jurkat cell RNA spiked in. The subset here: FACS-sorted CD8+CD4-CCR7+CD45RA+ naive T cells. The receptors were gathered from a human donor in good health. Some libraries in this study had Jurkat cell RNA spiked in.

J is TRBJ2-1 and V is TRBV5-1, with 7 bases fitting TRBD2. This CDR3 has 15 amino acids. Germline V gene lookup returns CDR1 SGHRS and CDR2 YFSETQ. J was trimmed by 2 bases and V by 4 bases; bases with no gene match: 6. The CDR3 here is CASSPSGAAYNEQFF. CDR3 in DNA: TGCGCCAGCAGCCCCAGCGGGGCAGCCTACAATGAGCAGTTCTTC.

This clonotype was found a few times. The gene calls are TRBV20-1 and TRBJ2-2, with D maybe TRBD1 (6 bases). Trimming took 6 bases from V and 4 from J, leaving 18 bases between them. CDR3 length: 15 residues. CDR1 DFQATT and CDR2 SNEGSKA come from the germline V gene (reference sequence). The CDR3 here is CSAPTGPPSTGELFF. CDR3 sequence (DNA): TGCAGTGCGCCGACAGGACCCCCGAGCACCGGGGAGCTGTTTTTT.

Regarding this clonotype: It may be a read error: a sequence one base away is much more abundant. The chain has TRBV19 and TRBJ1-1; maybe TRBD1 (6 bases). Germline lookup yields CDR1 LNHDA and CDR2 SQIVND (reference sequence). The CDR3 spans 14 residues. CDR3 residues: CAGSYGGFNTEAFF. DNA of the CDR3: TGTGCCGGTAGTTACGGGGGCTTTAACACTGAAGCTTTCTTT.

On this clonotype itself: This may arise from a read error, as a much more abundant clone is one base away. The chain couples TRBV6-5 to TRBJ1-5; TRBD1 aligns across 8 bases. With V trimmed by 5 bases and J by 0 bases, 6 bases remained unmatched. The CDR3 contains 16 residues. Germline CDR1 MNHEY, CDR2 SVGAGI. CDR3 coding DNA: TGTGCCAGCAGTAGACAGGGGCCAGATAGCAATCAGCCCCAGCATTTT. Translating gives CASSRQGPDSNQPQHF.

The chain employs TRBV19 and TRBJ2-5; the D is unclear. The CDR3 consists of 13 residues. Looked up from germline, CDR1 is LNHDA and CDR2 is SQIVND (reference sequence). Between the trimmed V and J ends, which lost 5 bases and 2 bases, there was a span of 9 bases. The CDR3 sequence: CASSYRHQETQYF. Written as DNA, the CDR3 is TGTGCCAGTAGTTACCGGCATCAAGAGACCCAGTACTTC.

At least ten counts were recorded for this clonotype. V and J are TRBV6-5 and TRBJ2-5, with a possible D match to TRBD2 (6 bases). In germline, CDR1 is MNHEY, CDR2 SVGAGI. The V end was cut by 2 bases, the J end by 2 bases, with 6 bases between. The CDR3 contains 13 residues. CDR3: CASSYGGQETQYF. CDR3 in DNA: TGTGCCAGCAGTTACGGGGGGCAAGAGACCCAGTACTTC.

The rearrangement joins TRBV12-3 or TRBV12-4 to TRBJ2-1; 8 bases are a match to TRBD1. V lost 5 bases, J lost 9 bases, and 15 bases stayed unmatched. The CDR3 has 16 amino acids. CDR3 nucleotide sequence: TGTGCCAGCAGTCAACCGGCAGGGGGCAGTGGTGGTGAGCAGTTCTTC. Its translation is CASSQPAGGSGGEQFF.

The sample holds many counts of this clonotype. V is TRBV5-1 and J is TRBJ2-7; tentative D call: TRBD1 (6 bases). Trimming cost V 6 bases and J 4 bases, with 17 bases left between them. Looked up from germline, CDR1 is SGHRS and CDR2 is YFSETQ. The CDR3 consists of 14 residues. This CDR3 is CASTPAEQGYEQYF. The CDR3 DNA sequence: TGCGCCAGCACGCCGGCGGAGCAGGGGTACGAGCAGTACTTC.

Notes on this clonotype: This likely came from a read error, as a far larger clone is one base away. The gene calls are TRBV11-2 and TRBJ2-7, with D perhaps TRBD2 (6 bases). This CDR3 contains 13 residues. With 4 bases removed from V and 1 base from J, the gap between germline ends came to 8 bases. CDR1 and CDR2 (germline): SGHAT, FQNNGV. In nucleotides, the CDR3 is TGTGCCAGCAGCTGGGACTGGTCCTACGAGCAGTACTTC. This encodes CASSWDWSYEQYF.

Of note for this clonotype: A single base separates this from a much larger clone, so it may be a read error. The gene calls are TRBV7-9 and TRBJ2-7, with D perhaps TRBD1 or TRBD2 (5 bases each). V lost 4 bases and J lost 0, with 19 bases in between. In germline, CDR1 is SEHNR, CDR2 FQNEAQ (reference sequence). CDR3 size: 17 residues. CDR3 nucleotide sequence: TGTGCCAGCAGCTCCCCCCCGTCCCTCGGGGCCTCCTACGAGCAGTACTTC. This codes for CASSSPPSLGASYEQYF.

This clonotype was found many times. The chain combines TRBV20-1 with TRBJ2-7; 9 bases agree with TRBD2. J was trimmed by 4 bases and V by 0 bases; bases with no gene match: 4. The CDR3 is 14 residues long. Germline lookup yields CDR1 DFQATT and CDR2 SNEGSKA (reference sequence). CDR3 bases: TGCAGTGCTAGAGACAAGCGGGAGGTTTACGAGCAGTACTTC. Its translation: CSARDKREVYEQYF.

This clonotype was observed at least ten times. This chain joins TRBV7-9 and TRBJ2-7, with a weak D call TRBD1 (6 bases). This CDR3 contains 13 residues. Germline V gene sequence: CDR1 SEHNR, CDR2 FQNEAQ (reference sequence). Deletions cut 0 bases from V and 5 bases from J, with 8 bases between. CDR3 bases: TGTGCCAGCAGCTTAGCACAGGGCCACGAGCAGTACTTC. The encoded protein is CASSLAQGHEQYF.

This rearrangement joins TRBV6-2 or TRBV6-3 to TRBJ2-3; no firm D call. Germline values: CDR1 MNHEY, CDR2 SVGEGT. The CDR3 totals 14 residues. The V end lost 8 bases, the J end lost 6 bases, and 18 bases lay between the germline ends. The CDR3 protein is CASWGGHGLDTQYF. DNA for the CDR3: TGTGCCAGCTGGGGTGGTCACGGTTTGGATACGCAGTATTTT.

This clonotype was seen repeatedly, ten times or more. The chain carries TRBV5-4 and TRBJ2-7, with D hard to call. Per germline, CDR1 SGHNT and CDR2 YYREEE (reference sequence). V lost 3 bases, J lost 1 base, and 14 bases lay in between. There are 15 residues in the CDR3. The CDR3 region has the DNA TGTGCCAGCAGCTCCCCACAGACTTCATCCTACGAGCAGTACTTC. Residues: CASSSPQTSSYEQYF.

This clonotype was counted between two and nine times. The chain employs TRBV11-2 and TRBJ1-3; the D is unclear. V was pared by 3 bases and J by 0 bases, with 30 bases between. CDR1 and CDR2 from the germline V gene are SGHAT and FQNNGV. This CDR3 is 22 amino acids long. This chain's CDR3 is CASSFPTIETESAPFSGNTIYF. In DNA, the CDR3 is TGTGCCAGCAGCTTCCCGACAATTGAGACCGAATCCGCTCCTTTCTCTGGAAACACCATATATTTT.

This clonotype was detected only once. This clone may be a read error of a much larger clone one base away. The chain employs TRBV5-1 and TRBJ1-1; perhaps TRBD1 as D (5 bases). The V end was cut by 5 bases, the J end by 0 bases, with 17 bases between. Germline V gene data show CDR1 as SGHRS and CDR2 as YFSETQ. This CDR3 contains 16 residues. This chain's CDR3 is CASSASPRALNTEAFF. The DNA of the CDR3 is TGCGCCAGCAGTGCAAGTCCCAGGGCCCTGAACACTGAAGCTTTCTTT.

This clonotype appeared a few times. This chain uses TRBV11-2 with TRBJ2-3; 9 nucleotides match TRBD2. This CDR3 is 15 amino acids long. The trim removed 1 base at V and 4 bases at J, leaving 3 bases unmatched. Looked up from germline, CDR1 is SGHAT and CDR2 is FQNNGV. The CDR3 is CASSLGASGADTQYF. The CDR3 coding sequence is TGTGCCAGCAGCTTAGGGGCTAGCGGGGCAGATACGCAGTATTTT.

This clonotype was seen many times. The chain employs TRBV27 and TRBJ1-4; TRBD1 might be the D (6 bases). Per the germline V gene, CDR1 is MNHEY and CDR2 is SMNVEV (reference sequence). CDR3 length: 17 residues. V was pared by 6 bases and J by 0 bases, with 17 bases between. CDR3 nucleotide sequence: TGTGCCAGCAGGCCAGGGGACGGGGTTGCAACTAATGAAAAACTGTTTTTT. Translated: CASRPGDGVATNEKLFF.